The rows below give T cell receptor beta chains drawn from one sample of a study of blood T cell repertoires in COVID-19. Using immunoSEQ multiplex PCR, the repertoire was profiled, and TCRdb retains in-frame clones only, with some absent. The table shows tens of thousands of clones, with around 87% occurring only once. Sequences were obtained from peripheral blood. These receptor sequences come from a human donor in a cohort sampled during active COVID-19. Each CDR3 is given with its conserved first and last residue. Each record gives: CDR3 DNA, CDR3 protein, J gene, D gene, V gene, clone size. A D gene is named only where the DNA matches it firmly. The listing skips clone size in some rows; elsewhere it reads once, few, many or a size class.

DNA: TGTGCCAGTAGTCCCCGGGGACAGGGAATCAACGAGCAGTACTTC; CDR3: CASSPRGQGINEQYF; J: TRBJ2-7; D: TRBD1; V: TRBV19; size: -
DNA: TGTGCCAGCAGCCCACACCCTGGGACAGCCGTCAACAGCCTGAACACTGAAGCTTTCTTT; CDR3: CASSPHPGTAVNSLNTEAFF; J: TRBJ1-1; D: TRBD1; V: TRBV14; size: -
DNA: TGCAGCGTCGACCCAGCGGGAGCAGAGACCCAGTACTTC; CDR3: CSVDPAGAETQYF; J: TRBJ2-5; D: TRBD2; V: TRBV29-1; size: -
DNA: TGTGCCAGCAGCTTCGGCCTAGCGGGAGTAGGCAATGAGCAGTTCTTC; CDR3: CASSFGLAGVGNEQFF; J: TRBJ2-1; D: TRBD2; V: TRBV5-4; size: -
DNA: TGTGCCAGCAGTTTCACAACGCGGGGGACAGGGATAGCCAAAAACATTCAGTACTTC; CDR3: CASSFTTRGTGIAKNIQYF; J: TRBJ2-4; D: TRBD1; V: TRBV27; size: -
DNA: TGTGCCAGCAGTTTATCGCGGGGGAGCGGAGCTTTCTTT; CDR3: CASSLSRGSGAFF; J: TRBJ1-1; D: -; V: TRBV27; size: -
DNA: TGTGCCAGCAGTTATTCGGCAGGGGCTGGATCTGGCTACACCTTC; CDR3: CASSYSAGAGSGYTF; J: TRBJ1-2; D: -; V: TRBV6-6; size: -
DNA: TGTGCCAGCAGCTTGGGACAGGGGTCGGAGACCCAGTACTTC; CDR3: CASSLGQGSETQYF; J: TRBJ2-5; D: TRBD1; V: TRBV11-3; size: -
DNA: TGTGCCAGCAGTCTCCTACGGGGCGAGCAGTACTTC; CDR3: CASSLLRGEQYF; J: TRBJ2-7; D: -; V: TRBV28; size: -
DNA: TGTGCCAGCAGCCAGAGTACAGGGTTCGATCAGCCCCAGCATTTT; CDR3: CASSQSTGFDQPQHF; J: TRBJ1-5; D: -; V: TRBV4-2; size: -
DNA: TGTGCCAGCAGCCCCCTCGTCGGGGGTGAGCAGTTCTTC; CDR3: CASSPLVGGEQFF; J: TRBJ2-1; D: -; V: TRBV4-2; size: -
DNA: TGTGCCAGCAGTTTGAGACCCTTAGCGGGAGGCCGTTACAATGAGCAGTTCTTC; CDR3: CASSLRPLAGGRYNEQFF; J: TRBJ2-1; D: TRBD2; V: TRBV27; size: -
DNA: TGTGCCAGCAGCAGAGGGACAGGGGGAGACACTGAAGCTTTCTTT; CDR3: CASSRGTGGDTEAFF; J: TRBJ1-1; D: TRBD1; V: TRBV7-6; size: -
DNA: TGTGCCAGCAGCTTAGGTGGACTCGAGTTAACGGAGACCCAGTACTTC; CDR3: CASSLGGLELTETQYF; J: TRBJ2-5; D: -; V: TRBV7-2; size: -
DNA: TGTGCCATCAGGGCTGACAGGGGAGAGACCCAGTACTTC; CDR3: CAIRADRGETQYF; J: TRBJ2-5; D: TRBD1; V: TRBV10-3; size: -
DNA: TGTGCCAGCAGAATGGGACAGGGGGCGAACTCACCCCTCCACTTT; CDR3: CASRMGQGANSPLHF; J: TRBJ1-6; D: TRBD1; V: TRBV28; size: -
DNA: TGTGCCAGCAGCTTTGGACAGGGGGCGCGTAACGGGGAGCTGTTTTTT; CDR3: CASSFGQGARNGELFF; J: TRBJ2-2; D: TRBD1; V: TRBV7-3; size: -
DNA: TGTGCCAGCAGCTTGGGGGGAGTTCTAGCCGGGGAGCTGTTTTTT; CDR3: CASSLGGVLAGELFF; J: TRBJ2-2; D: -; V: TRBV9; size: once
DNA: TGCAGCGTTTCGGACAGGGGCGAGCAGTACTTC; CDR3: CSVSDRGEQYF; J: TRBJ2-7; D: TRBD1; V: TRBV29-1; size: -
DNA: TGTGCCAGTAGTATAGGGGGCGAGAAAAACATTCAGTACTTC; CDR3: CASSIGGEKNIQYF; J: TRBJ2-4; D: -; V: TRBV19; size: -
DNA: TGTGCCACCGCGTTTGGTGACGAGCAGTACTTC; CDR3: CATAFGDEQYF; J: TRBJ2-7; D: -; V: TRBV3-1/TRBV3-2; size: -
DNA: TGTGCCAGCGTTATCGCCGGGACAGGGAAGGACACTGAAGCTTTCTTT; CDR3: CASVIAGTGKDTEAFF; J: TRBJ1-1; D: TRBD1; V: TRBV27; size: -
DNA: TGTGCCAGCAGCCAAGCGGAGTTGTCTGCTCGGCTCTTC; CDR3: CASSQAELSARLF; J: TRBJ2-1; D: -; V: TRBV4-2; size: -
DNA: TGTGCCAGCAGTTTCCCCTTCGGTGGTAGCGGGGGAAATGAGCAGTTCTTC; CDR3: CASSFPFGGSGGNEQFF; J: TRBJ2-1; D: TRBD2; V: TRBV28; size: -
DNA: TGTGCCAGCAGTTTTTGGACAGGGAAGACGAACACTGAAGCTTTCTTT; CDR3: CASSFWTGKTNTEAFF; J: TRBJ1-1; D: TRBD1; V: TRBV27; size: -
DNA: TGTGCCAGCAGCACATTGACGGGTCTTAATGAAAAACTGTTTTTT; CDR3: CASSTLTGLNEKLFF; J: TRBJ1-4; D: -; V: TRBV9; size: -
DNA: TGTGCCAGCGGCGTAGCGGCCTCTTCCCTCGAGCAGTACTTC; CDR3: CASGVAASSLEQYF; J: TRBJ2-7; D: -; V: TRBV19; size: -
DNA: TGCGCCAGCAGTTCCCTAGCGGGAGGGGCCAAAAACATTCAGTACTTC; CDR3: CASSSLAGGAKNIQYF; J: TRBJ2-4; D: TRBD2; V: TRBV4-1; size: -